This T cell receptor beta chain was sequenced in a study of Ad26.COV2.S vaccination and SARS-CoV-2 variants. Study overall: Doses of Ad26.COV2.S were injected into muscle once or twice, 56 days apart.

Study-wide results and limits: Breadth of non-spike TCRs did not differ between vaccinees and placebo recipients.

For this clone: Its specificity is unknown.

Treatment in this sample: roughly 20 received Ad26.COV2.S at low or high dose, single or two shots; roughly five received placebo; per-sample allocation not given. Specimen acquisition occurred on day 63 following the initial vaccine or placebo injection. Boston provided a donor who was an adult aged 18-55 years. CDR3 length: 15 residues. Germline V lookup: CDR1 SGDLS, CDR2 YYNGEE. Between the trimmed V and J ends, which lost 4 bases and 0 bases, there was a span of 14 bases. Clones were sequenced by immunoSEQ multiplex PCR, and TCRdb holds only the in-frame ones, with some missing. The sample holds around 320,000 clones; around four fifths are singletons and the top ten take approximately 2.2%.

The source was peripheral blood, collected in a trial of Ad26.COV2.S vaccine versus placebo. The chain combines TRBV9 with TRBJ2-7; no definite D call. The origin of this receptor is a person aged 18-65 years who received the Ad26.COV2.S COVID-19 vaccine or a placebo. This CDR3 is CASSPRVYPSYEQYF. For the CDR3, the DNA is TGTGCCAGCAGCCCTAGGGTCTACCCCTCCTACGAGCAGTACTTC.